A single sample gave rise to the 26 T cell receptor beta chains below, sequenced in a study of CD8+CD57+ T cells in acquired aplastic anemia. The authors sequenced patients whose flow cytometry had shown CD8+CD57+ cell expansion. Genomic DNA constituted the template upon which TCR beta VDJ and CDR3 profiling was performed. Each CDR3 protein is one row after TCRdb ran MiXCR on the reads. Counted here are some 140,000 distinct CDR3 sequences, about 48% occurring once; the ten biggest clones make up roughly 12%. The sequenced material came from sorted CD4+, CD8+, or CD8+CD57+ T cells (not recorded which) from PBMCs. Receptor source: a human donor with aplastic anemia.

The CDR3 sequence is CATSDTHGLASYEQYF. CDR3 nucleotide sequence: TGTGCCACCAGTGATACCCATGGACTAGCGTCGTACGAGCAGTACTTC. The chain recombines TRBV24-1 with TRBJ2-7, with 9 bases matching TRBD2. The V gene end was trimmed by 3 bases and the J gene end by 4 bases; junction bases not matched to a gene: 9. This CDR3 is built from 16 residues. CDR1 and CDR2 from the germline V gene are KGHDR and SFDVKD.

This clonotype was recorded many times. The chain uses TRBV6-1 and TRBJ2-1; 10 nucleotides line up with TRBD1. V shed 6 bases, J shed 4 bases, and the junction held 9 bases outside the gene matches. The CDR3 runs to 16 residues. CDR1 and CDR2 from the germline V gene are MNHNS and SASEGT. The CDR3 bases are TGTGCCAGCAGCCCTCCGGGGACAGGGGAGTACAATGAGCAGTTCTTC. It translates to CASSPPGTGEYNEQFF.

This clonotype was counted a few times. This chain joins TRBV29-1 and TRBJ1-6, with 7 bases lining up with TRBD1. CDR3 length: 14 amino acids. Germline loops: CDR1 SQVTM, CDR2 ANQGSEA. Trimming at V came to 7 bases and at J to 6 bases, leaving 9 bases not matched to a gene. The CDR3 reads CSARLGTANSPLHF. The DNA for the CDR3 is TGCAGCGCGCGCCTCGGGACAGCTAATTCACCCCTCCACTTT.

The V and J genes are TRBV6-5 and TRBJ2-7; 8 bases are a match to TRBD1. This CDR3 spans 17 amino acids. Germline V gene data show CDR1 as MNHEY and CDR2 as SVGAGI. Unmatched junction bases numbered 12, after V lost 2 bases and J lost 3 bases. DNA of the CDR3: TGTGCCAGCAGTTACGGACACACGGGACAGGTGGTCTACGAGCAGTACTTC. Its protein product is CASSYGHTGQVVYEQYF.

This clonotype was observed many times. J is TRBJ1-1 and V is TRBV5-4, with unresolved D. V was cut by 2 bases and J by 7 bases, with 6 bases left in between. CDR1 and CDR2 (germline): SGHNT, YYREEE (reference sequence). The CDR3 length is 11 residues. CDR3 loop: CASSFGNEAFF. The CDR3 region has the DNA TGTGCCAGCAGCTTTGGGAATGAAGCTTTCTTT.

This clonotype has a handful of counts. The chain couples TRBV29-1 to TRBJ2-7; 7 positions match TRBD2. The CDR3 consists of 12 residues. Germline V CDR1 and CDR2: SQVTM, ANQGSEA. After removal of 4 bases from V and 4 bases from J, the junction contained 4 bases not matched to a gene. Written as DNA, the CDR3 is TGCAGCGTTGGGGAGGGGCCGTACGAGCAGTACTTC. Amino acid sequence: CSVGEGPYEQYF.

The chain recombines TRBV15 with TRBJ2-3, with 10 bases matching TRBD1. The CDR3 contains 17 residues. In germline, CDR1 is LNHNV, CDR2 YYDKDF (reference sequence). The ends lost 3 bases at V and 3 bases at J; junction bases unmatched: 9. The CDR3 DNA reads as TGTGCCACCAGCAGCTCGGACAGGGGGATAATTACAGATACGCAGTATTTT. Translated, it gives CATSSSDRGIITDTQYF.

The chain is built from TRBV15 and TRBJ1-5; the D is unclear. This CDR3 has 12 amino acids. Germline V lookup: CDR1 LNHNV, CDR2 YYDKDF (reference sequence). V lost 1 base and J 2 bases, leaving 0 bases between the germline ends. CDR3 DNA sequence: TGTGCCACCAGCAGAGGCAATCAGCCCCAGCATTTT. This encodes CATSRGNQPQHF.

For this clonotype: A much larger clone differs by one base, so this may be a read error. V usage is TRBV11-1 and J usage is TRBJ2-6, with D maybe TRBD2 (7 bases). Per germline, CDR1 SGHAT and CDR2 FQDESV (reference sequence). Trimming took 5 bases from V and 2 from J, leaving 19 bases between them. The CDR3 contains 18 residues. CDR3 nucleotide sequence: TGTGCCAGCAGCGCGACTAGCCGGGGGGCCCCTGGGGCCAACGTCCTGACTTTC. It is translated as CASSATSRGAPGANVLTF.

The chain employs TRBV7-3 and TRBJ1-1, with no clear D. This CDR3 is 13 amino acids long. Germline assignment: CDR1 SGHTA and CDR2 FQGTGA. Trimming stripped 4 bases from V and 5 bases from J, with 11 bases between. CDR3 sequence reads: CASSSQFQTEAFF. The CDR3 region has the DNA TGTGCCAGCAGCTCCCAATTCCAGACTGAAGCTTTCTTT.

This clonotype was counted at least ten times. The chain is built from TRBV7-9 and TRBJ2-7; 10 bases map to TRBD2. With V trimmed by 4 bases and J by 0 bases, 6 bases remained unmatched. This CDR3 contains 16 residues. The V gene's germline CDR1 is SEHNR and CDR2 FQNEAQ (reference sequence). The CDR3 sequence is CASSWDSGGSSYEQYF. Here the CDR3 DNA reads TGTGCCAGCAGCTGGGATAGCGGGGGGAGCTCCTACGAGCAGTACTTC.

The chain links TRBV27 to TRBJ1-5; D remains unclear. CDR1 is MNHEY and CDR2 is SMNVEV in the germline V gene (reference sequence). This CDR3 region has 14 residues. V was cut by 5 bases and J by 1 base, with 9 bases left in between. The CDR3: CASSIGWSNQPQHF. CDR3 DNA: TGTGCCAGCAGTATAGGCTGGAGCAATCAGCCCCAGCATTTT.

Only a few counts were recorded for this clonotype. A read error may explain this, as a much larger clone is one base away. The rearrangement joins TRBV24-1 to TRBJ2-2; 8 bases match TRBD2. Germline CDR1 reads KGHDR; CDR2 reads SFDVKD. CDR3 length: 18 amino acids. The CDR3 coding sequence is TGTGCCTCCAGTGACCCAATCCCCGAGCGGGGGCGGACCGGGGAGCTGTTTTTT. Its translation is CASSDPIPERGRTGELFF.

This clonotype was detected ten times or more. The chain employs TRBV12-3 or TRBV12-4 and TRBJ2-7; no clear D gene. The germline V and J ends were trimmed by 3 bases and 7 bases, with 13 bases remaining between them. This CDR3 contains 13 residues. The CDR3 is CASSFLGPGEQYF. As DNA, the CDR3 is TGTGCCAGCAGTTTCCTCGGACCCGGTGAGCAGTACTTC.

This clonotype was found once. One junction end does not reproduce the germline sequence, and a read error may be involved. The gene calls are TRBV10-3 and TRBJ2-4; D unclear. The CDR3 contains 16 residues. The V gene's germline CDR1 is ENHRY and CDR2 SYGVKD. The CDR3 reads CAISEPRGEAKDIQYF. As DNA, the CDR3 is TGTGCCATCAGTGAGCCCCGAGGAGAGGCCAAAGACATTCAGTACTTC.

This clonotype was detected ten times or more. The chain has TRBV7-9 and TRBJ2-7, with a weak D call TRBD2 (6 bases). From germline, CDR1 is SEHNR and CDR2 FQNEAQ (reference sequence). The CDR3 is made up of 15 amino acids. The V and J ends lost 4 bases and 2 bases respectively, with 15 bases between them. CDR3 region: CASSYPGTGAYEQYF. CDR3 nucleotides: TGTGCCAGCAGCTACCCCGGGACTGGAGCCTACGAGCAGTACTTC.

The chain has TRBV2 and TRBJ1-5, with unresolved D. The CDR3 extends over 14 amino acids. The germline CDR1 and CDR2 sequences are SNHLY and FYNNEI. V was pared by 3 bases and J by 4 bases, with 10 bases between. The CDR3 loop is CASSEGWANQPQHF. Written as DNA, the CDR3 is TGTGCCAGCAGTGAGGGGTGGGCGAATCAGCCCCAGCATTTT.

The chain combines TRBV27 with TRBJ1-5; maybe TRBD1 (6 bases). This CDR3 region has 14 residues. Per the germline V gene, CDR1 is MNHEY and CDR2 is SMNVEV (reference sequence). Trimming took off 4 bases at V and 5 bases at J, with 12 bases between the two ends. In DNA form, the CDR3 reads TGTGCCAGCAGTTCAGGGGCAGAGGATCAGCCCCAGCATTTT. This codes for CASSSGAEDQPQHF.

This clonotype came up a few times. The rearrangement uses TRBV10-2 and TRBJ1-6; D gene uncertain. The CDR3 is 13 residues long. Germline loops: CDR1 WSHSY, CDR2 SAAADI. V lost 0 bases and J 9 bases, leaving 6 bases between the germline ends. The CDR3 region is CASSESRASPLHF. Written as DNA, the CDR3 is TGCGCCAGCAGTGAGTCGAGGGCTTCACCCCTCCACTTT.

V and J are TRBV29-1 and TRBJ2-7; possible D gene TRBD2, 7 bases. The CDR3 consists of 8 residues. Germline values: CDR1 SQVTM, CDR2 ANQGSEA. V gave up 8 bases and J gave up 9 bases, with 8 bases separating them. Written as DNA, the CDR3 is TGCAGCAGGGGGGGGCAGTACGTC. Translated: CSRGGQYV.

This clonotype was observed at least ten times. The V and J genes are TRBV7-2 and TRBJ2-1, with 13 bases matching TRBD2. After removal of 5 bases from V and 2 bases from J, the junction contained 6 bases not matched to a gene. CDR1 is SGHTA, CDR2 FQGNSA, per germline. The CDR3 has 17 amino acids. The CDR3 DNA reads TGTGCCAGCAGCGAATCACTAGCGGGGGGGCCCTACAATGAGCAGTTCTTC. Translation: CASSESLAGGPYNEQFF.

The chain uses TRBV20-1 and TRBJ2-5; D may be TRBD2 (5 bases). V lost 0 bases to trimming and J lost 5 bases, with 16 bases between them. The CDR3 is 15 residues long. In germline, CDR1 is DFQATT, CDR2 SNEGSKA (reference sequence). CDR3: CSARDLSASRETQYF. In nucleotides, the CDR3 is TGCAGTGCTAGAGATCTGTCGGCTAGCCGGGAGACCCAGTACTTC.

The V gene is TRBV7-8, the J gene TRBJ1-5; no clear D gene. V was trimmed by 0 bases and J by 5 bases, leaving 5 bases between them. The CDR3 consists of 13 residues. Germline V gene data show CDR1 as SGHVS and CDR2 as FQNEAQ. CDR3 in DNA: TGTGCCAGCAGCTTAGCGTGGGATCAGCCCCAGCATTTT. This sequence encodes CASSLAWDQPQHF.

This clonotype showed up just a few times. V and J are TRBV2 and TRBJ2-1; 11 bases align to TRBD2. CDR1 is SNHLY and CDR2 is FYNNEI in the germline V gene. The V gene end was trimmed by 6 bases and the J gene end by 14 bases; junction bases not matched to a gene: 6. The CDR3 is 12 residues long. Here the CDR3 reads CASSTSGGLEFF. CDR3 bases: TGTGCCAGCAGCACTAGCGGGGGTTTGGAGTTCTTC.

The chain recombines TRBV7-9 with TRBJ1-4, with a tentative D call TRBD1 (5 bases). Germline V gives CDR1 SEHNR, CDR2 FQNEAQ (reference sequence). Trimming removed 3 bases from V and 5 bases from J, with 10 bases in between. This CDR3 is 14 amino acids long. The CDR3 region is CASSFGRGNEKLFF. In nucleotides, the CDR3 is TGTGCCAGCAGCTTCGGACGGGGGAATGAAAAACTGTTTTTT.

The V and J genes are TRBV19 and TRBJ1-6; 7 bases are a match to TRBD1. Losses at the gene ends were 7 bases for V and 10 bases for J; bases not matched to a gene: 10. CDR3 length: 14 residues. Germline V gene data show CDR1 as LNHDA and CDR2 as SQIVND (reference sequence). CDR3 loop: CASTLGQDESPLHF. The DNA for the CDR3 is TGTGCCAGTACCCTCGGACAGGACGAATCACCCCTCCACTTT.